A single T cell receptor (beta chain) is shown here with its context. What it binds is not known. Only in-frame clones appear in the TCRdb table, and some are missing; sequencing was by immunoSEQ multiplex PCR. In the table there are roughly 100,000 clones, 85% to 90% of which are singletons. This sample was taken from a study of cytomegalovirus exposure and HLA in healthy donors. Study findings and constraints: According to the study, around 180 TCR beta chains were cytomegalovirus-associated. High specificity and sensitivity for cytomegalovirus status were reported for the classifier. TCR sequences were mostly rare, though some public TCRs occurred in many donors.

CDR3 length: 14 residues. The germline gives CDR1 SGDLS, CDR2 YYNGEE. V lost 3 bases to trimming and J lost 2 bases; unmatched junction nucleotides: 4. The sequencing sample was made of PBMCs. The TCR comes from a woman aged 18 to 35 in good health and CMV-seropositive. This rearrangement joins TRBV9 to TRBJ1-2, with 7 nucleotides matching TRBD1. CDR3 bases: TGTGCCAGCAGCGCGACAGGGACCAACTATGGCTACACCTTC. Its protein product is CASSATGTNYGYTF. Full variable domain (missing parts from reference TRBV9 and TRBJ1-2): DSGVTQTPKHLITATGQRVTLRCSPRSGDLSVYWYQQSLDQGLQFLIQYYNGEERAKGNILERFSAQQFPDLHSELNLSSLELGDSALYFCASSATGTNYGYTFGSGTRLTVV.